Only one count was recorded for the clone carrying this T cell receptor (beta chain). Profiled with immunoSEQ multiplex PCR; TCRdb holds only in-frame clones, not every one. The table includes roughly 190,000 clones, 87% detected once. This specimen belongs to a study of blood T cell repertoires in COVID-19. The CDR3 spans 14 residues. Trimming cost V 2 bases and J 0 bases, with 11 bases left between them. Germline V gene data show CDR1 as GTSNPN and CDR2 as SVGIG (reference sequence). The receptor was isolated from a woman under 40 who had recovered from COVID-19. The source material was PBMCs or T cells enriched from blood (not recorded which). The J gene is TRBJ2-7, the V gene TRBV30; no reliable D call. DNA of the CDR3: TGTGCCTGGAGTCGAGGCCCTAGCTCCTACGAGCAGTACTTC. Residues: CAWSRGPSSYEQYF.